Described below is a single TCR beta chain sequence and its context. Germline V gene lookup returns CDR1 LNHDA and CDR2 SQIVND (reference sequence). The length of the CDR3 is 14 residues. V was clipped by 4 bases and J by 3 bases; unmatched bases: 6. The data were obtained in a study of blood T cell repertoires in COVID-19. Study at large: From T cells, B-cell-depleted T cells, or PBMCs came the material, which was cDNA or gDNA.

Symptom resolution, clearance, or two negative PCRs marked donors in Cohort 3 as recovered. Profiled with immunoSEQ multiplex PCR; TCRdb holds only in-frame clones, not every one. The sample lists approximately 210,000 clones, around 92% occurring once. The receptor was derived from a woman between 18 and 29 years old who had recovered from COVID-19. This rearrangement joins TRBV19 to TRBJ2-7; TRBD1 matches at 7 bases. Sequencing was done on a sample of PBMCs or T cells enriched from blood (not recorded which). CDR3 nucleotide sequence: TGTGCCAGTAGTAAGGGGACAGCCTTCTACGAGCAGTACTTC. This gives the protein CASSKGTAFYEQYF.